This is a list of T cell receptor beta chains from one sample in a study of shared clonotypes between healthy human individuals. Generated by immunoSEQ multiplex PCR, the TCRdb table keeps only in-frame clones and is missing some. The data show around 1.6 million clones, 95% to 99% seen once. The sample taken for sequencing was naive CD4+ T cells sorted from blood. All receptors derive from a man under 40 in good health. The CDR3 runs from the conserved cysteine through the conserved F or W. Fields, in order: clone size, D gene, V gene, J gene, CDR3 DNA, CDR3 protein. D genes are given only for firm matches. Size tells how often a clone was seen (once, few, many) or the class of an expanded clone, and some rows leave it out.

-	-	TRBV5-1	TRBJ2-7	TGCGCCAGCGCGGGGACAGTTCAACACGAGCAGTACTTC	CASAGTVQHEQYF
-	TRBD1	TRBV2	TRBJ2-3	TGTGCCAGCAGCAGGGGGTTTGAAATGAGCACAGATACGCAGTATTTT	CASSRGFEMSTDTQYF
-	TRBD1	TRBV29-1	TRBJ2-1	TGCGGCACCGGGACAGGGACGCGCAATGAGCAGTTCTTC	CGTGTGTRNEQFF
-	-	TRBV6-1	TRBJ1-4	TGTGCCAGCAGTGAATTCGGGGCGAAGCGGGAAAAACTGTTTTTT	CASSEFGAKREKLFF
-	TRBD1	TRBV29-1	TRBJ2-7	TGCAGCGTTGAATGGGGACAGGGCGTAAGCGAGCAGTACTTC	CSVEWGQGVSEQYF
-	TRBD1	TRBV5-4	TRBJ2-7	TGTGCCAGCAGAGGGACAGGGACAATCTACGAGCAGTACTTC	CASRGTGTIYEQYF
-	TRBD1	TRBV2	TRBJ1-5	TGTGCCAGCACGACAGGGCTCAATCAGCCCCAGCATTTT	CASTTGLNQPQHF
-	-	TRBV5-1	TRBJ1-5	TGCGCCAGCAGCGCAGGTCAAGGGGATCAGCCCCAGCATTTT	CASSAGQGDQPQHF
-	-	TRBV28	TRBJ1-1	TGTGCCAGCAGCCTGAATAGGGAAGCTTTCTTT	CASSLNREAFF
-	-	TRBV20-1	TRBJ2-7	TGCAGTGCGACTGGACCCTACGAGCAGTACTTC	CSATGPYEQYF
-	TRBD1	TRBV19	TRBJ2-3	TGTGCCAGTAGTTCCGGGACAGGCACAGATACGCAGTATTTT	CASSSGTGTDTQYF
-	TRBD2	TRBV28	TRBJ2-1	TGTGCCAGCAGTTTGAGCGGGAAGTGGCAGTTCTTC	CASSLSGKWQFF
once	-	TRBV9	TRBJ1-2	TGTGCCAGCAGCGTAGGCGAGTTCGGCTACACCTTC	CASSVGEFGYTF
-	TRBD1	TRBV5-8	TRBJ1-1	TGTGCCAGCAGCTTGCCGGGACAGGGGGCGTCTGAAGCTTTCTTT	CASSLPGQGASEAFF
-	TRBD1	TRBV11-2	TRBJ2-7	TGTGCCAGCAGCCCTGTTCGACGAGGACAGGGCTATACCTACGAGCAGTACTTC	CASSPVRRGQGYTYEQYF
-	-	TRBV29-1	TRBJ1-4	TGCAGCGGGCGAAAAGGGGGTGAAAAACTGTTTTTT	CSGRKGGEKLFF
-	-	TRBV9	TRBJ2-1	TGTGCCAGCAGCGTGGGTAGTGCGGTGGTTAACAATGAGCAGTTCTTC	CASSVGSAVVNNEQFF
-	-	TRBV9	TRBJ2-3	TGTGCCAGCAGCGTAAGGGATAGCCCAGATACGCAGTATTTT	CASSVRDSPDTQYF
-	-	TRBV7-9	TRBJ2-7	TGTGCCAGCAGCTCCACCCACGGGCGGGGGCCTGGCGAGCAGTACTTC	CASSSTHGRGPGEQYF
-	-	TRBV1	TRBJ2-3	TGCACCAGCAGCCAAGATTTTAAAAAGGCCAAAAAGACTTTGTTGGCAGGCACAGATACGCAGTATTTT	CTSSQDFKKAKKTLLAGTDTQYF
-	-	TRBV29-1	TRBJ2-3	TGCAGCTCGACTGGGGGAGTTAGGGATACGCAGTATTTT	CSSTGGVRDTQYF
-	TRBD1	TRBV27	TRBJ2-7	TGTGCCAGCAGTTCGCTTGGACAGGAGGCCTACGAGCAGTACTTC	CASSSLGQEAYEQYF
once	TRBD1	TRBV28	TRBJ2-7	TGTGCCAGCAGTGACGGACAGGGTTTCTACGAGCAGTACTTC	CASSDGQGFYEQYF
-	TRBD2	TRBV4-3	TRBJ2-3	TGCGCCAGCAGCCCGGGACTAGCGGGGAATACGCAGTATTTT	CASSPGLAGNTQYF
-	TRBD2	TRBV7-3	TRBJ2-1	TGTGCCAGCAGCCTCACTAGCGGGACCTACAATGAGCAGTTCTTC	CASSLTSGTYNEQFF
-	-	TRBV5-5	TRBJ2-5	TGTGCCAGCAGCTCTTGGAAACAGGGTTTCCAAGAGACCCAGTACTTC	CASSSWKQGFQETQYF
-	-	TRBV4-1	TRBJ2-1	TGCGCCAGCAGCCAAGAGTCCCATTACAATGAGCAGTTCTTC	CASSQESHYNEQFF
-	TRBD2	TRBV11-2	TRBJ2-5	TGTGCCAGCAGCGCTCTAGCGGGAGCCAGAGAGACCCAGTACTTC	CASSALAGARETQYF
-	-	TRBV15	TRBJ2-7	TGTGCCACCAGCAGAGAACAGACCTACGAGCAGTACTTC	CATSREQTYEQYF
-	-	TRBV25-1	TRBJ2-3	TGTGCCAGCAGTGAAGGGGATTTTGGAGATACGCAGTATTTT	CASSEGDFGDTQYF
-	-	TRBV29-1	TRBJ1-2	TGCAGCGTTGAAGATCGGGGTGGCTACACCTTC	CSVEDRGGYTF
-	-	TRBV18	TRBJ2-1	TGTGCCAGCTCACCACTAGGTGTCGCGACTCCTGGGCATGAGCAGTTCTTC	CASSPLGVATPGHEQFF
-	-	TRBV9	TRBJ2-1	TGTGCCAGCAGCGTAGGGCCCACGACCAATGAGCAGTTCTTC	CASSVGPTTNEQFF
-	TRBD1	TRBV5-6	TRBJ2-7	TGTGCCAGCAGCGGGACAGGGTTCTCCTACGAGCAGTACTTC	CASSGTGFSYEQYF
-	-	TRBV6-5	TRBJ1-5	TGTGCCAGCAGTCCCACAGGCTCCCCAACCTTAGCCCAGCATTTT	CASSPTGSPTLAQHF
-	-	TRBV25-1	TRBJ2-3	TGTGCCAGCAGTGAATGGGGAGAGTTCACAGATACGCAGTATTTT	CASSEWGEFTDTQYF
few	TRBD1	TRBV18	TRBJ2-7	TGTGCCAGCTCACCCGGGACAGGGGCCTACGAGCAGTACTTC	CASSPGTGAYEQYF
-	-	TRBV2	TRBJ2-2	TGTGCCAGCAGCCGAGGGGCCGGGGAGCTGTTTTTT	CASSRGAGELFF
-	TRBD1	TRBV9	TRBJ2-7	TGTGCCAGCAGCGCACCGGGACAGGGGGCAAACGAGCAGTACTTC	CASSAPGQGANEQYF
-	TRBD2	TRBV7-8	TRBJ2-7	TGTGCCAGCAGCCCTAGGTTGGCGGGAGATAGATCCTACGAGCAGTACTTC	CASSPRLAGDRSYEQYF
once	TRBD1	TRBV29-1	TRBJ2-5	TGCAGTATGGGACAGGGGGTTTCAGAGACCCAGTACTTC	CSMGQGVSETQYF
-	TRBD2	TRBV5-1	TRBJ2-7	TGCGCCAGCAGCTTGGGGGGCACTAGCGGGAGTGAGCGAGAGCAGTACTTC	CASSLGGTSGSEREQYF
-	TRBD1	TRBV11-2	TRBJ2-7	TGTGCCAGCATCTCTCGCCCGGGACAGGGGTCCTACGAGCAGTACTTC	CASISRPGQGSYEQYF
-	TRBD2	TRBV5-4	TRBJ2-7	TGTGCCAGCAGCTCGTCTCGGGGAGGGGACTACGAGCAGTACTTC	CASSSSRGGDYEQYF
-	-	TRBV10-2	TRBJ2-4	TGCGCCAGCAGTTGGGACCCCGACGGAGCCAAAAACATTCAGTACTTC	CASSWDPDGAKNIQYF
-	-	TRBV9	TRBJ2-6	TGTGCCAGCAGCTCGAACAGCTCTGGGGCCAACGTCCTGACTTTC	CASSSNSSGANVLTF
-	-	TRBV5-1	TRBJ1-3	TGCGCCAGCAGCTTTCGAACGGGTAGTGGAAACACCATATATTTT	CASSFRTGSGNTIYF